Listed below are T cell receptor beta chains from one sample, sequenced in a study of cytomegalovirus exposure and HLA in healthy donors. The protocol was immunoSEQ multiplex PCR, while the TCRdb copy is restricted to in-frame clones and leaves out a portion. The table includes about 120,000 clones, approximately 81% detected once. What was sequenced was PBMCs. Receptors were obtained from a man aged 25-45 years in good health and CMV-seropositive. Each CDR3 is given with its conserved first and last residue. D genes are given only for firm matches. Some rows have no size entry. The others give once, few or many, or a class for an expanded clone.

size,V,J,D,CDR3,DNA
-,TRBV27,TRBJ1-5,TRBD1,CAAGQVGANQPQHF,TGTGCCGCCGGACAGGTTGGGGCTAATCAGCCCCAGCATTTT
-,TRBV6-5,TRBJ2-5,-,CASSYGFGGAETQYF,TGTGCCAGCAGTTACGGATTTGGGGGCGCTGAGACCCAGTACTTC
-,TRBV13,TRBJ2-7,-,CASNGGYTNEQYF,TGTGCCAGCAACGGGGGATACACCAACGAGCAGTACTTC
once,TRBV11-2,TRBJ2-7,-,CASSAIRTAPLYEQYF,TGTGCCAGCAGCGCAATTAGGACAGCGCCGCTTTACGAGCAGTACTTC
-,TRBV7-2,TRBJ2-5,-,CASSLAAYQETQYF,TGTGCCAGCAGCTTGGCAGCGTACCAAGAGACCCAGTACTTC
-,TRBV4-3,TRBJ2-5,-,CASSPNGGAQETQYF,TGCGCCAGCAGCCCTAATGGAGGGGCCCAAGAGACCCAGTACTTC
-,TRBV27,TRBJ2-7,TRBD1,CASSLSRGLRKYF,TGTGCCAGCAGTTTATCGAGGGGGCTTAGAAAGTACTTC
few,TRBV29-1,TRBJ1-1,-,CSVVRGHNTEAFF,TGCAGCGTTGTAAGGGGCCATAACACTGAAGCTTTCTTT
-,TRBV11-2,TRBJ1-2,-,CASSLVGGVAYGYTF,TGTGCCAGCAGCTTAGTAGGGGGGGTAGCCTATGGCTACACCTTC
once,TRBV6-1,TRBJ2-7,-,CASSQSQGRYEQYF,TGTGCCAGCAGTCAAAGCCAGGGTCGGTACGAGCAGTACTTC
-,TRBV6-4,TRBJ2-7,-,CASRADIYEQYF,TGTGCCAGCAGGGCCGATATCTACGAGCAGTACTTC
few,TRBV6-5,TRBJ2-2,-,CASEQGNTGELFF,TGTGCCAGCGAACAGGGGAACACCGGGGAGCTGTTTTTT
-,TRBV7-2,TRBJ2-5,TRBD2,CASSLGGGETQYF,TGTGCCAGCAGCTTAGGGGGGGGTGAGACCCAGTACTTC
-,TRBV5-5,TRBJ2-2,-,CASSRRLANTGELFF,TGTGCCAGCAGCCGAAGACTAGCGAACACCGGGGAGCTGTTTTTT
-,TRBV6-4,TRBJ2-1,TRBD1,CASSPKSGTGNNEQFF,TGTGCCAGCAGTCCCAAATCAGGGACAGGTAACAATGAGCAGTTCTTC
-,TRBV28,TRBJ2-2,TRBD1,CASSSGTGVPGELFF,TGTGCCAGCAGCTCCGGGACAGGGGTGCCCGGGGAGCTGTTTTTT
once,TRBV12-5,TRBJ1-3,-,CASGLGASGNTIYF,TGTGCTAGTGGCCTTGGGGCCTCTGGAAACACCATATATTTT
-,TRBV30,TRBJ2-7,TRBD1,CAWSVGTGGEQYF,TGTGCCTGGAGTGTAGGAACAGGGGGGGAGCAGTACTTC
few,TRBV7-8,TRBJ1-3,-,CASSFTVRGGNTIYF,TGTGCCAGCAGCTTTACGGTCAGGGGAGGAAACACCATATATTTT
-,TRBV28,TRBJ2-1,TRBD1,CASRDRNRGNEQFF,TGTGCCAGCAGGGATAGGAACAGGGGTAATGAGCAGTTCTTC
once,TRBV25-1,TRBJ2-3,TRBD1,CASSETKTGGFYTQYF,TGTGCCAGCAGTGAAACTAAGACAGGGGGATTTTATACGCAGTATTTT
few,TRBV7-8,TRBJ2-3,TRBD2,CASSQGLAPSTDTQYF,TGTGCCAGCAGCCAGGGACTAGCACCAAGCACAGATACGCAGTATTTT
-,TRBV7-6,TRBJ1-1,-,CASSLNGGGQTEAFF,TGTGCCAGCAGCTTAAATGGTGGAGGGCAAACTGAAGCTTTCTTT
-,TRBV27,TRBJ1-1,-,CANSLSNREEAFF,TGTGCCAACAGTTTATCGAACAGGGAAGAAGCTTTCTTT
once,TRBV11-2,TRBJ2-7,-,CASSLVTTITNYEQYF,TGTGCCAGCAGCTTAGTCACCACGATAACTAACTACGAGCAGTACTTC
few,TRBV4-2,TRBJ2-7,TRBD2,CASSPGLAESYEQYF,TGTGCCAGCAGCCCGGGACTAGCGGAATCCTACGAGCAGTACTTC
once,TRBV9,TRBJ1-3,TRBD1,CASSRGQFSGNTIYF,TGTGCCAGCAGTAGGGGACAGTTCTCTGGAAACACCATATATTTT
-,TRBV9,TRBJ1-2,-,CASSAQGQSYGYTF,TGTGCCAGCAGCGCCCAAGGACAGTCCTATGGCTACACCTTC
-,TRBV11-3,TRBJ2-1,-,CASSLGGPYNEQFF,TGTGCCAGCAGCTTAGGAGGGCCGTACAATGAGCAGTTCTTC
-,TRBV9,TRBJ1-2,TRBD1,CASSVMGTGNDYGYTF,TGTGCCAGCAGCGTAATGGGGACAGGGAACGACTATGGCTACACCTTC
-,TRBV7-2,TRBJ2-3,-,CASSFQASLSTDTQYF,TGTGCCAGCAGCTTTCAGGCTAGCCTTAGCACAGATACGCAGTATTTT
-,TRBV19,TRBJ1-1,TRBD1,CASSIYAPGQGIRAEAFF,TGTGCCAGTAGTATCTATGCCCCGGGACAGGGGATTCGTGCTGAAGCTTTCTTT
-,TRBV2,TRBJ2-1,-,CASTPMADYNEQFF,TGTGCCAGCACTCCAATGGCTGATTACAATGAGCAGTTCTTC
-,TRBV7-9,TRBJ1-2,-,CASSPLAPDYGYTF,TGTGCCAGCAGCCCCCTCGCTCCGGACTATGGCTACACCTTC
-,TRBV2,TRBJ2-1,TRBD2,CATEAGTSAVRQFF,TGTGCCACCGAGGCCGGGACTAGCGCTGTAAGGCAGTTCTTC
-,TRBV6-1,TRBJ1-3,-,CASSDSGEGGNTIYF,TGTGCCAGCAGTGACAGTGGTGAGGGTGGAAACACCATATATTTT
-,TRBV4-1,TRBJ1-1,-,CASSQERGTLEAFF,TGCGCCAGCAGCCAGGAACGCGGGACTCTTGAAGCTTTCTTT
-,TRBV2,TRBJ1-5,-,CASSALGGLNQPQHF,TGTGCCAGCAGTGCCCTGGGGGGGCTTAATCAGCCCCAGCATTTT
-,TRBV5-4,TRBJ2-5,-,CASSSRSARETQYF,TGTGCCAGCAGCTCGAGGAGCGCGCGGGAGACCCAGTACTTC
-,TRBV19,TRBJ2-7,TRBD2,CASSIGLAGDDEQYF,TGTGCCAGTAGTATCGGACTAGCGGGGGACGACGAGCAGTACTTC
-,TRBV7-9,TRBJ1-4,TRBD1,CSSSQTGELFF,TGTTCCAGCAGCCAGACAGGGGAACTGTTTTTT
-,TRBV11-2,TRBJ2-1,TRBD2,CASSLERRGGDGSRSLEQFF,TGTGCCAGCAGCTTAGAACGGCGGGGGGGTGACGGGAGTCGTTCTCTTGAGCAGTTCTTC
-,TRBV5-5,TRBJ1-2,-,CASSLGEKSGYTF,TGTGCCAGCAGCTTGGGGGAGAAAAGTGGCTACACCTTC
once,TRBV9,TRBJ2-2,TRBD2,CASTPRAGGTGELFF,TGTGCCAGCACCCCACGAGCGGGGGGGACCGGGGAGCTGTTTTTT
-,TRBV5-6,TRBJ1-2,TRBD1,CASSRPTGIYGYTF,TGTGCCAGCAGTAGACCGACAGGGATCTATGGCTACACCTTC
-,TRBV2,TRBJ2-7,-,CASSEPQGLYEQYF,TGTGCCAGCAGTGAACCGCAGGGGTTATACGAGCAGTACTTC